The sequence of this T cell receptor (beta chain) was determined in a study of graft-versus-host responses after intestinal transplantation. Study details: Anti-thymocyte globulin induction was given to all recipients, followed by tacrolimus and steroids for roughly 3 years.

The study, taken as a whole, reports: Early after transplant, HvG clones declined as circulating GvH clones peaked. Investigators detected GvH clones in recipient marrow, with some emerging earlier in ileum or blood.

Trimming removed 2 bases from V and 5 bases from J, with 10 bases in between. CDR3 length equals 13 residues. Germline V gene data show CDR1 as MDHEN and CDR2 as SYDVKM. TCRdb's table, derived via immunoSEQ multiplex PCR, lists solely in-frame clones and lacks some. The sample has 55,000 to 85,000 clones, about 89% seen once; the top ten hold nearly 2.5%. With respect to this clone: What it recognizes is unknown.

The source of this sequence is a human donor who received an intestinal transplant. The chain links TRBV28 to TRBJ2-7; no firm D call. Sequencing was performed on unstimulated CD8+ T cells sorted from spleen or lymph node cells, taken before intestinal transplant. DNA for the CDR3: TGTGCCAGCAGTTTAGGGCGCCTGAACGAGCAGTACTTC. Translation: CASSLGRLNEQYF.